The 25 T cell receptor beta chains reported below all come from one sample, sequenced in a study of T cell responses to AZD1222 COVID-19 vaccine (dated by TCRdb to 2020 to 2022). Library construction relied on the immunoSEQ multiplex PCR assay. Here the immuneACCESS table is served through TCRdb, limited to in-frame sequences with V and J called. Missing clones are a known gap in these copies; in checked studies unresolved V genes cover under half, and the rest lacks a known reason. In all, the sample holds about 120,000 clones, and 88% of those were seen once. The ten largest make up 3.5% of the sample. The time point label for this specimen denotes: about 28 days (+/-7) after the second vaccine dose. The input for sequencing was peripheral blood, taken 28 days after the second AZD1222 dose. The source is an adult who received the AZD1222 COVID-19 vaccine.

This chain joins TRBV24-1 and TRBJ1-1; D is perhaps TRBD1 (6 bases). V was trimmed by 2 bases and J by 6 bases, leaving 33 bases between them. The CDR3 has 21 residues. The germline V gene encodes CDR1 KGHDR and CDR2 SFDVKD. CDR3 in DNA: TGTGCCACCAGTGATTCCCCACCTCCTTTCGGGCAGGCCTTGGGGGCGGCTGAAGCTTTCTTT. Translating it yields CATSDSPPPFGQALGAAEAFF.

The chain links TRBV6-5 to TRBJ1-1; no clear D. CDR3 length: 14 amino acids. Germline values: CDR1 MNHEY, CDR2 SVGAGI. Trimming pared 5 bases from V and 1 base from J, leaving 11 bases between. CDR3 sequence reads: CASSPWAGNTEAFF. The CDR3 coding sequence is TGTGCCAGCAGTCCCTGGGCAGGGAACACTGAAGCTTTCTTT.

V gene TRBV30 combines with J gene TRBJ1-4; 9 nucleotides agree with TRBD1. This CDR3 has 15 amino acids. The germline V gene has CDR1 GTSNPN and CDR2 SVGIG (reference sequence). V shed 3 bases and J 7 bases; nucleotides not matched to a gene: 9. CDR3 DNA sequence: TGTGCCTGGAGGGGACAGGGAGCGCCGCGTGAAAAACTGTTTTTT. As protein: CAWRGQGAPREKLFF.

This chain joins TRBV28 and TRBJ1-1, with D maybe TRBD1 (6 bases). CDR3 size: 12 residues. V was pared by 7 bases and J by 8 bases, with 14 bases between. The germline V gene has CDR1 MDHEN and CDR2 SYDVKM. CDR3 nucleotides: TGTGCCAGCATCATCGCGGACAGAGAAGCTTTCTTT. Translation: CASIIADREAFF. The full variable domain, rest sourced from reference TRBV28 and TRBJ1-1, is DVKVTQSSRYLVKRTGEKVFLECVQDMDHENMFWYRQDPGLGLRLIYFSYDVKMKEKGDIPEGYSVSREKKERFSLILESASTNQTSMYLCASIIADREAFFGQGTRLTVV.

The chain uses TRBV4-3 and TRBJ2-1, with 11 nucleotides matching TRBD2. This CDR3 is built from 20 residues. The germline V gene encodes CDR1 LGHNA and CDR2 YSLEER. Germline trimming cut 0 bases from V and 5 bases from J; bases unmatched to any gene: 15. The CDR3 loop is CASSQDPASGGQSSHNEQFF. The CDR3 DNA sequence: TGCGCCAGCAGCCAAGATCCGGCTAGCGGGGGGCAATCGTCTCACAATGAGCAGTTCTTC.

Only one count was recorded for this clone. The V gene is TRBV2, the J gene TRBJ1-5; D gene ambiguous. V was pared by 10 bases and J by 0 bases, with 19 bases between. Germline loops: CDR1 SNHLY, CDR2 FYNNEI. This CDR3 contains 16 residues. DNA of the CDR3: TGTGCCACCCGCAAGAGTGGGATATTTAGCAATCAGCCCCAGCATTTT. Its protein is CATRKSGIFSNQPQHF.

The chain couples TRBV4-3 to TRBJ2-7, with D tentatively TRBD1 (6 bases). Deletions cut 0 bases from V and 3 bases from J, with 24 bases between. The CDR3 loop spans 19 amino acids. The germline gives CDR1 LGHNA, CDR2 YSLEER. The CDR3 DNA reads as TGCGCCAGCAGCCAAGATTGGGACAACCAAGTGCCCGTTGGCTACGAGCAGTACTTC. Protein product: CASSQDWDNQVPVGYEQYF.

This CDR3 is CASSQESGTGFRNTEAFF. In DNA form, the CDR3 reads TGCGCCAGCAGCCAAGAGTCGGGGACAGGGTTTAGGAACACTGAAGCTTTCTTT. The J gene is TRBJ1-1, the V gene TRBV4-3; 9 positions agree with TRBD1. The trim removed 0 bases at V and 1 base at J, leaving 9 bases unmatched. The CDR3 consists of 18 residues. Germline V gene data show CDR1 as LGHNA and CDR2 as YSLEER.

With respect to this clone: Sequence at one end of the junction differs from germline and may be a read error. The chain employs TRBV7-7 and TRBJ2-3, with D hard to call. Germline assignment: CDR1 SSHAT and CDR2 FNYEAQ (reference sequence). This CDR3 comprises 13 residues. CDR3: CASSFGSEDTQYF. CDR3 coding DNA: TGTGCTAGCAGCTTCGGGTCGGAGGATACGCAGTATTTT.

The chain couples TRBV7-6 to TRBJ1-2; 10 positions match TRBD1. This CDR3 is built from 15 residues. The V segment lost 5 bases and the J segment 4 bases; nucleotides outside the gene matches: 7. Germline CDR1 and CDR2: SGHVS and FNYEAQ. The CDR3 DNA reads TGTGCCAGCAGCAACGGACAGGGGGATAGCTATGGCTACACCTTC. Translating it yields CASSNGQGDSYGYTF.

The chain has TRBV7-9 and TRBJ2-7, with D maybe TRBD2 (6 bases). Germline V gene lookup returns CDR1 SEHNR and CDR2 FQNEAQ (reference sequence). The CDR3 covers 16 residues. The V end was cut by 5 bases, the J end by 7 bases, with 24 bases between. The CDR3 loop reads CASSPSSGRSGGEQYF. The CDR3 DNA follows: TGTGCCAGCAGCCCCTCCTCCGGGCGCTCCGGGGGAGAGCAGTACTTC.

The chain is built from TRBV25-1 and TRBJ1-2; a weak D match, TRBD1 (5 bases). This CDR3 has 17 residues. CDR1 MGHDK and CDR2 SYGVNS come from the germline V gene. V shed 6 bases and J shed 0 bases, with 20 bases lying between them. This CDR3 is CASRTSGTNPSNYGYTF. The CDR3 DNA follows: TGTGCCAGCAGAACAAGCGGGACTAACCCTTCTAACTATGGCTACACCTTC.

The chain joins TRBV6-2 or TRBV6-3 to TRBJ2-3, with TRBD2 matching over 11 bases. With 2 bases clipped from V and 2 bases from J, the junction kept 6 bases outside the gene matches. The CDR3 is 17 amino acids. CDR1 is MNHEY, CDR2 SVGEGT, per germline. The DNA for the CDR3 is TGTGCCAGCAGTTACACACTAGCGGGAGTATTCACAGATACGCAGTATTTT. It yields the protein CASSYTLAGVFTDTQYF.

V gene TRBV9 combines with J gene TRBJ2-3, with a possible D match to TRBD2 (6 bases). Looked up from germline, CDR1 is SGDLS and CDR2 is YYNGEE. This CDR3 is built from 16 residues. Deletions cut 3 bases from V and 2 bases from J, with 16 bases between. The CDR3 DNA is TGTGCCAGCAGCGAACTCTCCGGGACTTCCACAGATACGCAGTATTTT. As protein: CASSELSGTSTDTQYF.

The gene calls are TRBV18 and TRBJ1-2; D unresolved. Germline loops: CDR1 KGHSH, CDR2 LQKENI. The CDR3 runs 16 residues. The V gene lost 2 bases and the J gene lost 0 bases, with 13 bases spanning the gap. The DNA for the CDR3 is TGTGCCAGCTCACCAGGCAGATCTTCTACTAACTATGGCTACACCTTC. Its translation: CASSPGRSSTNYGYTF.

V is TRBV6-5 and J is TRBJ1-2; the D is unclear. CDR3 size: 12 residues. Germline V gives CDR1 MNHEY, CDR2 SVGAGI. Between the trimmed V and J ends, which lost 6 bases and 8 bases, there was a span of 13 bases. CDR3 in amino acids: CASSGDGWGYTF. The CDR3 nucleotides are TGTGCCAGCAGCGGGGATGGTTGGGGCTACACCTTC.

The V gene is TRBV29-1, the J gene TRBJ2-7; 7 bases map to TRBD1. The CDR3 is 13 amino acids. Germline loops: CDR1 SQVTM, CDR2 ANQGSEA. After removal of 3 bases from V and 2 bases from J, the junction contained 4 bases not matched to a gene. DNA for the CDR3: TGCAGCGTTGAGGGACAGAGCCCCTACGAGCAGTACTTC. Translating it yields CSVEGQSPYEQYF.

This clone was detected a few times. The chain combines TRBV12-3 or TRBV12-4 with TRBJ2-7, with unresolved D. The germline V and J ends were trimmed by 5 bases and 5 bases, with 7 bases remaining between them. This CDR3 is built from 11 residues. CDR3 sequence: CASSVKNEQYF. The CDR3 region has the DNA TGTGCCAGCAGTGTGAAAAACGAGCAGTACTTC.

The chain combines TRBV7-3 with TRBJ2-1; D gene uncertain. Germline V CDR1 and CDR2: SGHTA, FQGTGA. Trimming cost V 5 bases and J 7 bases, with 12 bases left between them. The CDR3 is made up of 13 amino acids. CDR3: CASSIDGDNEQFF. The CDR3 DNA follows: TGTGCCAGCAGCATCGACGGTGATAATGAGCAGTTCTTC.

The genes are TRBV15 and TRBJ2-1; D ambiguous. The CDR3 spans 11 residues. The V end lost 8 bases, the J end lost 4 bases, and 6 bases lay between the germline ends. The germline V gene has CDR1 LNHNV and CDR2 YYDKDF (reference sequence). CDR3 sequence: CATAAYNEQFF. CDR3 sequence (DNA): TGTGCCACCGCGGCGTACAATGAGCAGTTCTTC.

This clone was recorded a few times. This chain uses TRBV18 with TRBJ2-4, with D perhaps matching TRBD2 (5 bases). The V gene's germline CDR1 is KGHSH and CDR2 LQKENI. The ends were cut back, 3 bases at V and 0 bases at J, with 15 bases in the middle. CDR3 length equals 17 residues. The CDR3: CASSPTGPGTAKNIQYF. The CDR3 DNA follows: TGTGCCAGCTCACCCACCGGTCCGGGAACAGCCAAAAACATTCAGTACTTC. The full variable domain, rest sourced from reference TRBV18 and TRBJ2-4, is NAGVMQNPRHLVRRRGQEARLRCSPMKGHSHVYWYRQLPEEGLKFMVYLQKENIIDESGMPKERFSAEFPKEGPSILRIQQVVRGDSAAYFCASSPTGPGTAKNIQYFGAGTRLSVL.

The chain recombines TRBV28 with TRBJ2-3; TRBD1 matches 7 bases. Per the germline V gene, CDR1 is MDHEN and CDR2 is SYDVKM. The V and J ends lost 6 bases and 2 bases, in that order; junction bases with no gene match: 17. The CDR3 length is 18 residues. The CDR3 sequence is CASRFNPRSGTDTDTQYF. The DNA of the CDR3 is TGTGCCAGCAGGTTTAACCCCAGATCCGGGACAGACACAGATACGCAGTATTTT. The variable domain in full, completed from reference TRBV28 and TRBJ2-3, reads DVKVTQSSRYLVKRTGEKVFLECVQDMDHENMFWYRQDPGLGLRLIYFSYDVKMKEKGDIPEGYSVSREKKERFSLILESASTNQTSMYLCASRFNPRSGTDTDTQYFGPGTRLTVL.

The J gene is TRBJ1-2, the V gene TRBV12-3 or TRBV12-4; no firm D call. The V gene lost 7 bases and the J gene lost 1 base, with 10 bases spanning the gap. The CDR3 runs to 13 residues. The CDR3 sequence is CASTFRINYGYTF. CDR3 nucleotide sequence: TGTGCCAGCACCTTTAGGATTAACTATGGCTACACCTTC.

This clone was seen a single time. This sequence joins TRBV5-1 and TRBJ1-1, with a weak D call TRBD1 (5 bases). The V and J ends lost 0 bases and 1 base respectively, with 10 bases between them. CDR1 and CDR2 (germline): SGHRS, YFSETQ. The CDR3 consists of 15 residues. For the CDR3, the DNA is TGCGCCAGCAGCTTGGGGGGCACAGGGAACACTGAAGCTTTCTTT. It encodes CASSLGGTGNTEAFF.

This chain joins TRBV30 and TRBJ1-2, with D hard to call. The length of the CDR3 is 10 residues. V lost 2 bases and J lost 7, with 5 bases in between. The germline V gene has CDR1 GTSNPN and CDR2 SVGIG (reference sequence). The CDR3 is CAWSSVGYTF. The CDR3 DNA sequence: TGTGCCTGGAGTTCGGTTGGCTACACCTTC. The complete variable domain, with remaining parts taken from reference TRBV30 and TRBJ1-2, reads SQTIHQWPATLVQPVGSPLSLECTVEGTSNPNLYWYRQAAGRGLQLLFYSVGIGQISSEVPQNLSASRPQDRQFILSSKKLLLSDSGFYLCAWSSVGYTFGSGTRLTVV.